The rows below give T cell receptor beta chains drawn from one sample of a study of Ad26.COV2.S vaccination and SARS-CoV-2 variants. Only in-frame clones appear in the TCRdb table, and some are missing; sequencing was by immunoSEQ multiplex PCR. The sample has 380,000 or so clones, roughly 90% seen once; the top ten hold around 6.6%. This sample comprised peripheral blood, obtained in a trial of Ad26.COV2.S vaccine versus placebo. The receptors derive from a person aged 18 to 59 who received the Ad26.COV2.S COVID-19 vaccine or a placebo. Each CDR3 is given with its conserved first and last residue. Each record gives: D gene, clone size, V gene, J gene, CDR3 DNA, CDR3 protein. The D gene is left open where the match is weak. Some rows have no size entry. The others give once, few or many, or a class for an expanded clone.

d_gene: .
abundance: .
v_gene: TRBV30
j_gene: TRBJ1-3
CDR3nt: TGTGCCTGTGTTTCGGCAGGCTCACGGAACACCATATATTTT
CDR3aa: CACVSAGSRNTIYF

d_gene: .
abundance: .
v_gene: TRBV6-2/TRBV6-3
j_gene: TRBJ2-7
CDR3nt: TGTGCCAGCAGTCCGCCCAACTCCTTGGGAGAGCAGTACTTC
CDR3aa: CASSPPNSLGEQYF

d_gene: .
abundance: .
v_gene: TRBV28
j_gene: TRBJ1-2
CDR3nt: TGTGCCAGCTCCTGGGAGGGGTACTATGGCTACACCTTC
CDR3aa: CASSWEGYYGYTF

d_gene: .
abundance: .
v_gene: TRBV7-2
j_gene: TRBJ1-1
CDR3nt: TGTGCCAGCAGCAAAGGCAGGGGAGCCACTGAAGCTTTCTTT
CDR3aa: CASSKGRGATEAFF

d_gene: .
abundance: .
v_gene: TRBV2
j_gene: TRBJ1-3
CDR3nt: TGTGCCAGCAGTGAGTCTTGGGGGACCGGAGCAGGAAACACCATATATTTT
CDR3aa: CASSESWGTGAGNTIYF

d_gene: TRBD1
abundance: few
v_gene: TRBV7-8
j_gene: TRBJ1-5
CDR3nt: TGTGCCAGCAGCTCCCGGGCAGGGGGCAGACAGCCCCAGCATTTT
CDR3aa: CASSSRAGGRQPQHF

d_gene: TRBD1
abundance: .
v_gene: TRBV25-1
j_gene: TRBJ2-2
CDR3nt: TGTGCCAGCAGACTAACAGGGGTCACCGGGGAGCTGTTTTTT
CDR3aa: CASRLTGVTGELFF

d_gene: .
abundance: .
v_gene: TRBV6-5
j_gene: TRBJ1-1
CDR3nt: TGTGCCAGCAGTTCTCCCCAGGTTGGCACTGAAGCTTTCTTT
CDR3aa: CASSSPQVGTEAFF

d_gene: TRBD2
abundance: .
v_gene: TRBV3-1/TRBV3-2
j_gene: TRBJ2-3
CDR3nt: TGTGCCAGCAGCAGCGGACTAGCGGGGCCTACAGATACGCAGTATTTT
CDR3aa: CASSSGLAGPTDTQYF

d_gene: .
abundance: .
v_gene: TRBV6-2/TRBV6-3
j_gene: TRBJ2-3
CDR3nt: TGTGCCAGCAGTCACGACAGAGGACCCTACACAGATACGCAGTATTTT
CDR3aa: CASSHDRGPYTDTQYF

d_gene: .
abundance: .
v_gene: TRBV7-6
j_gene: TRBJ1-1
CDR3nt: TGTGCCAGCAGCTTAAGTTTCCAAGCGAACACTGAAGCTTTCTTT
CDR3aa: CASSLSFQANTEAFF

d_gene: .
abundance: .
v_gene: TRBV10-3
j_gene: TRBJ1-5
CDR3nt: TGTGCCATCAGTGACTCTCCATATGGACGGCTCAATCAGCCCCAGCATTTT
CDR3aa: CAISDSPYGRLNQPQHF

d_gene: TRBD2
abundance: .
v_gene: TRBV28
j_gene: TRBJ2-1
CDR3nt: TGTGCCAGCAGCAGGACTAGCGGGCTCTCCTACAATGAGCAGTTCTTC
CDR3aa: CASSRTSGLSYNEQFF

d_gene: .
abundance: .
v_gene: TRBV19
j_gene: TRBJ1-6
CDR3nt: TGTGCCAGTAGTTCAAGGCGGCAGTCGGATTCACCCCTCCACTTT
CDR3aa: CASSSRRQSDSPLHF

d_gene: TRBD1
abundance: .
v_gene: TRBV27
j_gene: TRBJ1-2
CDR3nt: TGTGCCAGCAGTTACACCGCCGGACAGGGAAGGGGCTACACCTTC
CDR3aa: CASSYTAGQGRGYTF

d_gene: .
abundance: .
v_gene: TRBV19
j_gene: TRBJ2-7
CDR3nt: TGTGCCAGTAGTACCACCAATAGGGGCTACGAGCAGTACTTC
CDR3aa: CASSTTNRGYEQYF

d_gene: .
abundance: .
v_gene: TRBV28
j_gene: TRBJ2-2
CDR3nt: TGTGCCAGCAGTTTACCCGGGGAGCTGTTTTTT
CDR3aa: CASSLPGELFF